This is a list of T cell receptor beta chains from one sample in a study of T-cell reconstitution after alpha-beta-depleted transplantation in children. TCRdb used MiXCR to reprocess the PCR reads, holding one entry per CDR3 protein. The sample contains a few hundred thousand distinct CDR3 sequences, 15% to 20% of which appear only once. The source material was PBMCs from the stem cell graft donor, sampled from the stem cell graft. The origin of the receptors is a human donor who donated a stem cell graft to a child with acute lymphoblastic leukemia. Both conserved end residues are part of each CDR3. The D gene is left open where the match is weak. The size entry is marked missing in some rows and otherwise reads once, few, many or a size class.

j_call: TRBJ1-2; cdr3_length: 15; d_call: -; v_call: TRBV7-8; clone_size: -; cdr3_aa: CASSDTRGRMVRYTF; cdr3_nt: TGTGCCAGCAGCGACACCCGGGGCCGAATGGTTCGCTACACCTTC
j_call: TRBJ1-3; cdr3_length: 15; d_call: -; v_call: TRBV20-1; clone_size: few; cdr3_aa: CSARDLGTSGNTIYF; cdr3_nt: TGCAGTGCTAGAGATTTAGGGACCTCTGGAAACACCATATATTTT
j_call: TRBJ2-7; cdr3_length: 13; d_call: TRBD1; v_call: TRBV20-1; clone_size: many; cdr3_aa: CSARTPGQAEQYF; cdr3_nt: TGCAGTGCTAGAACCCCGGGACAGGCAGAGCAGTACTTC
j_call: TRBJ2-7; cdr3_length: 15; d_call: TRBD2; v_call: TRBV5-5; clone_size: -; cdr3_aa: CASRLSGRESYEQYF; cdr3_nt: TGTGCCAGCAGATTAAGCGGGAGGGAGTCCTACGAGCAGTACTTC
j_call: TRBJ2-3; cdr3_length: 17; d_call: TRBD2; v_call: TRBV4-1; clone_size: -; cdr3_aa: CASSQGLAGGTTDTQYF; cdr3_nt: TGCGCCAGCAGCCAAGGACTAGCGGGAGGAACCACAGATACGCAGTATTTT
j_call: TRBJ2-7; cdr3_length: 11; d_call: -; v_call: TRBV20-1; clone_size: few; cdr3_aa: CSASPGYEQYF; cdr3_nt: TGCAGTGCTAGCCCTGGTTACGAGCAGTACTTC
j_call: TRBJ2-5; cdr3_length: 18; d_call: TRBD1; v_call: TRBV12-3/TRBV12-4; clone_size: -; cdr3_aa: CASSWLFPGTGQDETQYF; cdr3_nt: TGTGCCAGCAGTTGGCTATTTCCCGGGACAGGGCAGGACGAGACCCAGTACTTC
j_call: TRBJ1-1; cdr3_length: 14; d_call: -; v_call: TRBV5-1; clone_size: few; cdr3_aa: CASSLNTVNTEAFF; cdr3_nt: TGCGCCAGCAGCTTGAACACGGTGAACACTGAAGCTTTCTTT
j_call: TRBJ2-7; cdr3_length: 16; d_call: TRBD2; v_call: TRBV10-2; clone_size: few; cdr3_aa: CASSPTSGRNPYEQYF; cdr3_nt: TGCGCCAGCAGTCCGACTAGCGGGAGAAATCCGTACGAGCAGTACTTC
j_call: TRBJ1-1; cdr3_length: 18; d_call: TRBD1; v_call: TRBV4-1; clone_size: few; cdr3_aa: CASSQEGSDRITNTEAFF; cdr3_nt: TGCGCCAGCAGCCAAGAAGGGTCGGACAGGATAACCAACACTGAAGCTTTCTTT
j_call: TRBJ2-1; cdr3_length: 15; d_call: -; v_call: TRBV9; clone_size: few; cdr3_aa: CASSVTGRSRDEQFF; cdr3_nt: TGTGCCAGCAGCGTCACCGGGAGATCACGCGATGAGCAGTTCTTC
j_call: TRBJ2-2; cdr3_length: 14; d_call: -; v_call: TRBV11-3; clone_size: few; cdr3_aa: CASSFRPSSGELFF; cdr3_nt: TGTGCCAGCTCCTTTCGCCCCAGCAGCGGGGAGCTGTTTTTT
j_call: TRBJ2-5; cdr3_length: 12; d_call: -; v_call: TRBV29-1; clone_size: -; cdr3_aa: CSVVDFQETQYF; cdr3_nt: TGCAGCGTTGTAGATTTTCAAGAGACCCAGTACTTC
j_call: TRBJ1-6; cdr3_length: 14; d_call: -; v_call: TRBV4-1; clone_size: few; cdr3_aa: CASSQDRTISPLHF; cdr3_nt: TGCGCCAGCAGCCAAGACAGGACCATTTCACCCCTCCACTTT
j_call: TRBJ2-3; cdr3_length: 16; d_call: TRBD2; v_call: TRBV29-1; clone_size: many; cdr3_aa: CSVAKGSSGGTDTQYF; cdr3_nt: TGCAGCGTCGCAAAGGGGTCTAGCGGAGGCACAGATACGCAGTATTTT
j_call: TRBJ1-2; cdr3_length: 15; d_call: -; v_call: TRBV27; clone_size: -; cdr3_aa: CASSLYPGRVDGYTF; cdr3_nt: TGTGCCAGCAGTTTATACCCCGGCAGGGTAGATGGCTACACCTTC
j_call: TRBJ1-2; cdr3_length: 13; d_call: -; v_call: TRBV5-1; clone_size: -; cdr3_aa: CASGRDYSGGYTF; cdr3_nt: TGCGCCAGCGGCCGGGACTACAGTGGGGGCTACACCTTC
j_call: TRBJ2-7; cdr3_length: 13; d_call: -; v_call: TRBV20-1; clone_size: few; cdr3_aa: CSARRDRVGMEYF; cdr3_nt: TGCAGTGCTCGACGCGACCGGGTGGGGATGGAGTACTTC
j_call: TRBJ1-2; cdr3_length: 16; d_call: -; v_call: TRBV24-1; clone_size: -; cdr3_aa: CATSDFLGQGHRVYTF; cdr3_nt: TGTGCCACCAGTGATTTTCTAGGACAAGGACATCGCGTCTACACCTTC
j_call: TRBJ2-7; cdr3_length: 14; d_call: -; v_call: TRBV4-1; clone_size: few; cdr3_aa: CASSQLIGVYEQYF; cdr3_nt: TGCGCCAGCAGCCAACTCATAGGGGTCTACGAGCAGTACTTC
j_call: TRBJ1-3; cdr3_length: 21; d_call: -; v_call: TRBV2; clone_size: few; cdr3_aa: CASSASFGTDCRGCSGNTIYF; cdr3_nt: TGTGCCAGCAGTGCCTCCTTCGGGACTGACTGCCGAGGGTGCTCTGGAAACACCATATATTTT
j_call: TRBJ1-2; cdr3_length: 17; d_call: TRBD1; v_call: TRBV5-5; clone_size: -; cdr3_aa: CASSTTYRGSQSYGYTF; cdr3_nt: TGTGCCAGCAGCACCACGTACAGGGGAAGTCAGAGCTATGGCTACACCTTC
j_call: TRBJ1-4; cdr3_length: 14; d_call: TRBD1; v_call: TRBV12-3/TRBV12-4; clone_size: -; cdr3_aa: CASSYRGDGWKLFF; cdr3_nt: TGTGCCAGCAGTTACAGGGGTGACGGGTGGAAACTGTTTTTT
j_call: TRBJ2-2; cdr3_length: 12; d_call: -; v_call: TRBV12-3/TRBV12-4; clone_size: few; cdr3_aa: CASGLNTGELFF; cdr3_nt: TGTGCCAGCGGTCTGAACACCGGGGAGCTGTTTTTT
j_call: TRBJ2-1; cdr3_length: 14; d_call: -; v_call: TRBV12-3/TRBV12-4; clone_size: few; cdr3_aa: CASMREAFYNEQFF; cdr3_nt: TGTGCCAGCATGCGCGAGGCCTTTTACAATGAGCAGTTCTTC
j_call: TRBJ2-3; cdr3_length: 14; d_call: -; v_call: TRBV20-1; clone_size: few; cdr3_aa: CSARQGLSTDTQYF; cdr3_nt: TGCAGTGCTAGACAGGGGCTTAGCACAGATACGCAGTATTTT
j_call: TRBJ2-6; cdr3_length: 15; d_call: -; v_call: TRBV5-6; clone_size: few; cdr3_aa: CASSWTPSVANVLTF; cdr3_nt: TGTGCCAGCAGCTGGACCCCCAGTGTGGCCAACGTCCTGACTTTC
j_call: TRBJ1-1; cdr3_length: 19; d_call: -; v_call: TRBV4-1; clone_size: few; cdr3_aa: CASSPSGGGQSRGNTEAFF; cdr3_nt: TGCGCCAGCAGCCCTTCGGGAGGCGGACAGTCTCGGGGGAACACTGAAGCTTTCTTT
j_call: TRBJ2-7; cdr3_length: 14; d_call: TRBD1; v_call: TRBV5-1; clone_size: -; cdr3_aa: CASSLEGANYEQYF; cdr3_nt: TGCGCCAGCAGCTTGGAGGGGGCGAACTACGAGCAGTACTTC
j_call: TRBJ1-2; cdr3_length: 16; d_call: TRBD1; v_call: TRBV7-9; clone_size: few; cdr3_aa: CASSLAYRGANYGYTF; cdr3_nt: TGTGCCAGCAGCTTAGCTTACAGGGGAGCTAACTATGGCTACACCTTC
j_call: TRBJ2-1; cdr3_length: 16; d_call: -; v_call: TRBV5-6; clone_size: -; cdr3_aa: CASSLVGLSSYNEQFF; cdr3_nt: TGTGCCAGCAGCTTGGTTGGGTTGAGCTCCTACAATGAGCAGTTCTTC
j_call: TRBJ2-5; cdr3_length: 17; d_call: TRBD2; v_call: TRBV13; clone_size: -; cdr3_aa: CASSLGEASGVRETQYF; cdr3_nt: TGTGCCAGCAGCTTAGGCGAGGCTAGCGGTGTACGGGAGACCCAGTACTTC
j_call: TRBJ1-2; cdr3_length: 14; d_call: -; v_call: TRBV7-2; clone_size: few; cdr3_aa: CASSLAYRTRGYTF; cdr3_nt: TGTGCCAGCAGCTTAGCCTACAGGACTCGTGGCTACACCTTC
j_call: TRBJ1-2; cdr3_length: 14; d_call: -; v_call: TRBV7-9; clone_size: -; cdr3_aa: CASTIYGDYNGYTF; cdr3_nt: TGTGCCAGCACAATTTACGGAGATTATAATGGCTACACCTTC
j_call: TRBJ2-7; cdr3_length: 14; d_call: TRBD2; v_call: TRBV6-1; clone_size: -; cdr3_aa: CASTYGGGSYEQYF; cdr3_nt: TGTGCCAGCACCTACGGGGGGGGAAGCTACGAGCAGTACTTC
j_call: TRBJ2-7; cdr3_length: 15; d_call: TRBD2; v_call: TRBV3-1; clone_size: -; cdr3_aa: CASSLNRDYAYEQYF; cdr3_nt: TGTGCCAGCAGCCTGAACCGGGACTACGCCTACGAGCAGTACTTC
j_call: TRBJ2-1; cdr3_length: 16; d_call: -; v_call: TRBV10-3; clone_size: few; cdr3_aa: CAISEGQLSSYNEQFF; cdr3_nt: TGTGCCATCAGTGAAGGGCAGCTGAGCTCCTACAATGAGCAGTTCTTC
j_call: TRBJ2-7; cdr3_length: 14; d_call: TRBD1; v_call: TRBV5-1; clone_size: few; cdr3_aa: CASSRSRDSYEQYF; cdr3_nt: TGCGCCAGCAGCCGGTCAAGGGACAGTTACGAGCAGTACTTC
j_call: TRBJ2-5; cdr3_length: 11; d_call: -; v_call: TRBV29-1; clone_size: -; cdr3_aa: CSPGNGETQYF; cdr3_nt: TGCAGCCCGGGGAATGGAGAGACCCAGTACTTC
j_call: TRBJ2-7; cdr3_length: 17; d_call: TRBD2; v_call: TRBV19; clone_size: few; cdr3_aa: CASSTGERGPISYEQYF; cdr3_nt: TGTGCCAGTAGTACCGGTGAGCGGGGCCCCATCTCCTACGAACAGTACTTC
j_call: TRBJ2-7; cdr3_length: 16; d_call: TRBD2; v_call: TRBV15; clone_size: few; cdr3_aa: CATSRDRLADPYEQYF; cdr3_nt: TGTGCCACCAGCAGAGATAGGCTAGCGGACCCCTACGAGCAGTACTTC
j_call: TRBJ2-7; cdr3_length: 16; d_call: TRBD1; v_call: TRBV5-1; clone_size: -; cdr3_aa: CASRHLLDRGVGEQYF; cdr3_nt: TGCGCCAGCAGACATCTACTGGACAGGGGGGTTGGAGAGCAGTACTTC
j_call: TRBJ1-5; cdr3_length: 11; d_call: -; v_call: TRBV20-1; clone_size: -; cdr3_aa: CSATVDGRLGF; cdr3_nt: TGCAGTGCTACCGTTGATGGGAGGCTGGGTTTT
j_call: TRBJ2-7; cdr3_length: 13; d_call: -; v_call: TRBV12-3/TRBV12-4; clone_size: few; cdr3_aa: CASSFFLVGEQYF; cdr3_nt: TGTGCCAGCAGTTTTTTTCTGGTAGGCGAGCAGTACTTC
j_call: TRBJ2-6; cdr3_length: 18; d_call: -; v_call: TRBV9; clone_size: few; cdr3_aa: CASSDPWGQFSGANVLTF; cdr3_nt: TGTGCCAGCAGCGACCCTTGGGGACAATTCTCTGGGGCCAACGTCCTGACTTTC
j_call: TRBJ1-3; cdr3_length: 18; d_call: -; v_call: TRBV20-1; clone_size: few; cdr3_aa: CSARDLQGSGLSGNTIYF; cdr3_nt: TGCAGTGCTAGAGATCTACAGGGATCTGGCCTCTCTGGAAACACCATATATTTT
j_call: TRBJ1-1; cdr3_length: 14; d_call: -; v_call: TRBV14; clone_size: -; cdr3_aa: CASSQGDLNTEAFF; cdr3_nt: TGTGCCAGCAGCCAAGGGGATTTGAACACTGAAGCTTTCTTT
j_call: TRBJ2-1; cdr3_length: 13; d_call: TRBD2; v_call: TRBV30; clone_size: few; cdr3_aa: CAFRTSGYNEQFF; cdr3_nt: TGTGCCTTCCGGACTAGCGGGTACAATGAGCAGTTCTTC
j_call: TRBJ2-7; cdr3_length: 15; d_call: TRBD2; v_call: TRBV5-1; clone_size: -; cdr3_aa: CASSLRTSRDYEQYF; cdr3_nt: TGCGCCAGCAGCTTGAGGACTAGCAGAGACTACGAGCAGTACTTC
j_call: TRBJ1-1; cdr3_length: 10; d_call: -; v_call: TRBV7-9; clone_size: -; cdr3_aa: CASSFLEAFF; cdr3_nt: TGTGCCAGCAGCTTCCTGGAAGCTTTCTTT
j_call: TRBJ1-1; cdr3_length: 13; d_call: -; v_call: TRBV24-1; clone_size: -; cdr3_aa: CATSEGLNTEAFF; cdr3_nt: TGTGCCACTTCCGAGGGTCTGAACACTGAAGCTTTCTTT
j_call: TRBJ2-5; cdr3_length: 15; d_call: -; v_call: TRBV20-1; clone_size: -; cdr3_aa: CSAPPQWKGGETQYF; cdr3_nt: TGCAGTGCTCCTCCCCAATGGAAGGGGGGAGAGACCCAGTACTTC
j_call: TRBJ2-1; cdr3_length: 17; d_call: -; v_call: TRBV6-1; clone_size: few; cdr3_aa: CASRDFGRIDRLGEQFF; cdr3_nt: TGTGCCAGCAGAGATTTTGGGAGAATAGACAGGCTCGGTGAGCAGTTCTTC
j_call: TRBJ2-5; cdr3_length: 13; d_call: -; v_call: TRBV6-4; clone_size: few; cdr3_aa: CASSDSRQETQYF; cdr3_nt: TGTGCCAGCAGTGACTCGCGCCAAGAGACCCAGTACTTC
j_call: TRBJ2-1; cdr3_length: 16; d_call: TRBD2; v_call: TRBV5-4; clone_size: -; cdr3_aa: CASSPGLAGGPWEQFF; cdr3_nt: TGTGCCAGCAGCCCGGGACTAGCGGGAGGTCCTTGGGAGCAGTTCTTC
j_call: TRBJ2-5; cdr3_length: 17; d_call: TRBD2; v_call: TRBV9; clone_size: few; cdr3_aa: CASSAGLAGAFKETQYF; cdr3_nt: TGTGCCAGCAGCGCGGGACTAGCGGGCGCATTTAAAGAGACCCAGTACTTC
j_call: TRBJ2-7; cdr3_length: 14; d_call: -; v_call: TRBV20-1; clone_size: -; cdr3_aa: CSASEPAIRGEQYF; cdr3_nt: TGCAGTGCTAGTGAACCCGCAATTCGGGGCGAGCAGTACTTC
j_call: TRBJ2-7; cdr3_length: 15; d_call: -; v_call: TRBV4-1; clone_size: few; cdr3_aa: CASSPGLLGSYEQYF; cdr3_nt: TGCGCCAGCAGCCCAGGACTCTTGGGATCCTACGAGCAGTACTTC
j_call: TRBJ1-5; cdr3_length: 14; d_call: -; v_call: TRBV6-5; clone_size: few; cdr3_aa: CASRKDLSNQPQHF; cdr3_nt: TGTGCCAGCAGAAAGGATTTGAGCAATCAGCCCCAGCATTTT